Sequencing of this T cell receptor beta chain was carried out in a study of identical twins (dated by TCRdb to about 2016). Describing the broader study: TCR alpha and beta repertoires from monozygotic twins, unrelated adults of various ages and cord blood were deep-sequenced to test whether fetal clonotypes persist. To rule out contamination, replicate twin experiments were performed at different times with different library preparation protocols. Overall study results and their limits: Compared with coincidental sharing between unrelated individuals, an excess of low generation-probability sequences was observed among out-of-frame TCR alpha sequences shared between twins. A weaker excess of twin sharing was found in beta out-of-frame sequences because the signal-to-noise ratio was lowered by fewer shared sequences. Because the same donors could not be followed over many years, the conclusions relied on cross-sectional statistical analysis. Invariant T cells such as MAIT and iNKT could partly confound zero-insertion analyses, though diverse VJ usage argued against this for most clonotypes. Abundant cord blood beta clonotypes carried fewer insertions; young adult naive repertoires showed a weaker similar trend, while memory repertoires showed none. Recombination models systematically underestimated out-of-frame TCR alpha sharing in monozygotic twins but agreed with sharing between unrelated individuals.

The CDR3 holds 14 amino acids from the cysteine to the phenylalanine. The kept DNA is CDR3 alone, 42 bases in frame from the first base. V is trimmed back by 6 bases and J by 4 bases, and the junction contains 9 bases that no gene match accounts for. Looking up the germline V gene (reference sequence) yields CDR1 DFQATT and CDR2 SNEGSKA. This clonotype has more than one count but fewer than ten. This receptor's antigen is unknown. Base qualities are not provided; no much larger clone lies one nucleotide away. Libraries came from 5' RACE. Sequencing relied on an Illumina HiSeq 2000. Template switching introduced a universal primer binding site; the final cDNA contained a unique molecular identifier, enabling accurate counting of TCR cDNA molecules. First-strand cDNA for TCR alpha and beta chains was synthesized from specific primers in the conserved constant-segment region. Each cDNA library was double barcoded, with a SMART-Mk sample barcode plus Illumina barcodes, to control for contamination. Two successive PCR steps introduced TruSeq adapter sequences along with Illumina sample barcodes. The TCR alpha and beta cDNA libraries were sequenced on the Illumina HiSeq platform using custom primers. The authors processed their data as follows. MiGEC processed the raw reads to extract unique molecular identifiers, while MiXCR was used to determine the CDR3 positions. For each individual, recombination models were inferred using an EM algorithm with the repgenHMM and IGoR tools. The analysis of shared clonotypes was done with the tcR package in R, with sharing normalized by the product of cloneset sizes. Out-of-frame nonproductive sequences were analyzed to study raw recombination free of thymic and clonal selection effects. TCRdb reran the public reads through fastp at Q25 and MiXCR, keeping productive beta chains. Duplicate CDR3 protein sequences are folded into a single record with the most common DNA and genes. The V and J calls, along with clone size, are taken from TCRdb and not from the paper's own processing. The sample includes some 1,600,000 distinct CDR3 sequences, with 32% observed a single time. About 0.25% of the sample rests with the top ten.

Every donor was a healthy Caucasian. The chain couples TRBV20-1 to TRBJ1-2, with 9 bases matching TRBD1. Sequenced input: cord blood. This clonotype originated in a newborn girl in good health. The CDR3 is CSAVRDRASYGYTF. Here is the DNA: TGCAGTGCCGTCCGGGACAGGGCTTCCTATGGCTACACCTTC.